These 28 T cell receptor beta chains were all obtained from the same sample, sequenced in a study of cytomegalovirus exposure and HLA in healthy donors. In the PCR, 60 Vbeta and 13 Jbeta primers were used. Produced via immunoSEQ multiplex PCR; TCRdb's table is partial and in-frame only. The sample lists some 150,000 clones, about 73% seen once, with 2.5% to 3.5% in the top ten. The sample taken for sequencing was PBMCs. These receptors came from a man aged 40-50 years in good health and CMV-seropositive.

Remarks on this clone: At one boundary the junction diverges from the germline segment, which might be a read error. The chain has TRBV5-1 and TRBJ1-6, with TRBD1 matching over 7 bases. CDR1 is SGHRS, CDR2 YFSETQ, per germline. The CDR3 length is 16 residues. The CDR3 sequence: CASKGASGTYNSPLHF. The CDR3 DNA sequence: TGCGCCAGCAAGGGGGCGTCCGGGACTTATAATTCCCCCCTCCACTTT.

The DNA for the CDR3 is TGTGCCAGTAGTACGGGTAGCGTTCAAGAGCAGTACTTC. Protein sequence: CASSTGSVQEQYF. The chain is built from TRBV19 and TRBJ2-7, with TRBD2 as a possible D gene (5 bases). Trimming shortened V by 4 bases and J by 7 bases, and 14 bases separated the two germline ends. CDR1 and CDR2 (germline): LNHDA, SQIVND (reference sequence). CDR3 length: 13 residues.

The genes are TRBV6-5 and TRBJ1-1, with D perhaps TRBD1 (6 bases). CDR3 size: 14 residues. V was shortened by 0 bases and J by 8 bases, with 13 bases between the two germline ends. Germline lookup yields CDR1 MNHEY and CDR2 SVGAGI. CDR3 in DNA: TGTGCCAGCAGTTACTCGGCAGGGGCTCCGGAAGCTTTCTTT. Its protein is CASSYSAGAPEAFF.

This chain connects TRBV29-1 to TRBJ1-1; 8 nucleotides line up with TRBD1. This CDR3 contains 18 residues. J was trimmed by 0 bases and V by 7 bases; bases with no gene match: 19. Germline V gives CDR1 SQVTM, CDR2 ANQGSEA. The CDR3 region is CSASNRDRRPLMNTEAFF. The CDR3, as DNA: TGCAGCGCCTCCAACCGGGACAGGCGACCCTTAATGAACACTGAAGCTTTCTTT.

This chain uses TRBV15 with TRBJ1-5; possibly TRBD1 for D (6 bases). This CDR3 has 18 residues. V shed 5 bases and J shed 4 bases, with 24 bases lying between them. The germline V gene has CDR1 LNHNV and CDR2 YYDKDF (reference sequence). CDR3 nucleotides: TGTGCCACCAGCGGCTGGGACACGATAAAAGGGACGAATCAGCCCCAGCATTTT. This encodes CATSGWDTIKGTNQPQHF.

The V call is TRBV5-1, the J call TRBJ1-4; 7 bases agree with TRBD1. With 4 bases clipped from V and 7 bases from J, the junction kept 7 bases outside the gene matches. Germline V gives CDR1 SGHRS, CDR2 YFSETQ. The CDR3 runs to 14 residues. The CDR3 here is CASSQDRRPEKLFF. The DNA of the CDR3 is TGCGCCAGCAGCCAGGACAGGCGACCTGAAAAACTGTTTTTT. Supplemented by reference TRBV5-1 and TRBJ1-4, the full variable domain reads KAGVTQTPRYLIKTRGQQVTLSCSPISGHRSVSWYQQTPGQGLQFLFEYFSETQRNKGNFPGRFSGRQFSNSRSEMNVSTLELGDSALYLCASSQDRRPEKLFFGSGTQLSVL.

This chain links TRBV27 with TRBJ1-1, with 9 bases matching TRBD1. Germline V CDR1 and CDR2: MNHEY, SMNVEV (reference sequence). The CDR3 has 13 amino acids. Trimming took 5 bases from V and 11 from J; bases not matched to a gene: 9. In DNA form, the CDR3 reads TGTGCCAGCAGTCCTCGACGACAGGGGGGTGCTTTCTTT. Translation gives CASSPRRQGGAFF.

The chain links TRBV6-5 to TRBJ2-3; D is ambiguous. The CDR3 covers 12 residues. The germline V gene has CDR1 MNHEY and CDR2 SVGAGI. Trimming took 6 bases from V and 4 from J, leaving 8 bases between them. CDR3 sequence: CASRENSDTQYF. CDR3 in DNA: TGTGCCAGCAGAGAGAACTCAGATACGCAGTATTTT.

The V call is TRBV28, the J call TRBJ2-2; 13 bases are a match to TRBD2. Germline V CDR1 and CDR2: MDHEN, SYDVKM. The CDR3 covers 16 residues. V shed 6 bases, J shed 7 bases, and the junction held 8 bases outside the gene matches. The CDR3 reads CASRRLAGGGGGELFF. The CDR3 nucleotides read TGTGCCAGCAGGAGACTAGCGGGAGGTGGCGGCGGGGAGCTGTTTTTT. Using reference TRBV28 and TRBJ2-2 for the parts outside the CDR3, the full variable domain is DVKVTQSSRYLVKRTGEKVFLECVQDMDHENMFWYRQDPGLGLRLIYFSYDVKMKEKGDIPEGYSVSREKKERFSLILESASTNQTSMYLCASRRLAGGGGGELFFGEGSRLTVL.

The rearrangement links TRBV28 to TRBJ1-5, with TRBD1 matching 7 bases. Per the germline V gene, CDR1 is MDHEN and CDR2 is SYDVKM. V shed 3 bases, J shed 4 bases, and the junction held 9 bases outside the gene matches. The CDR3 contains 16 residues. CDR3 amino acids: CASSFLQGRLNQPQHF. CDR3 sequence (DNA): TGTGCCAGCAGTTTCCTACAGGGGCGACTTAATCAGCCCCAGCATTTT.

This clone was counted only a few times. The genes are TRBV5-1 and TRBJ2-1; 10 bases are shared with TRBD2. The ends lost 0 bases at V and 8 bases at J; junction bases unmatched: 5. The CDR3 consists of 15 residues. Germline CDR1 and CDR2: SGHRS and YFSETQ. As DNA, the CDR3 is TGCGCCAGCAGCTTGGCGGCTAGCGGGAGCTATGAGCAGTTCTTC. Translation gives CASSLAASGSYEQFF.

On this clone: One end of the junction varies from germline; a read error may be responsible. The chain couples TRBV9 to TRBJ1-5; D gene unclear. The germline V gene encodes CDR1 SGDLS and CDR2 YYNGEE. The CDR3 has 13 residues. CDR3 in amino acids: CAGSVEAGSPQHF. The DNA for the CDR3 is TGTGCCGGCAGCGTAGAAGCAGGATCACCCCAGCATTTT.

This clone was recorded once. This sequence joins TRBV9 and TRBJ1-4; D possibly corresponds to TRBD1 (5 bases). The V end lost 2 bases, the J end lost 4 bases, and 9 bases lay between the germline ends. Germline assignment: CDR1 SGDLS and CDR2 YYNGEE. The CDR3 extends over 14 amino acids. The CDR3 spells CASSVGPLNEKLFF. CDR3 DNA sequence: TGTGCCAGCAGCGTGGGGCCCCTTAATGAAAAACTGTTTTTT. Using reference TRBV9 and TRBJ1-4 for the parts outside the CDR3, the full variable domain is DSGVTQTPKHLITATGQRVTLRCSPRSGDLSVYWYQQSLDQGLQFLIQYYNGEERAKGNILERFSAQQFPDLHSELNLSSLELGDSALYFCASSVGPLNEKLFFGSGTQLSVL.

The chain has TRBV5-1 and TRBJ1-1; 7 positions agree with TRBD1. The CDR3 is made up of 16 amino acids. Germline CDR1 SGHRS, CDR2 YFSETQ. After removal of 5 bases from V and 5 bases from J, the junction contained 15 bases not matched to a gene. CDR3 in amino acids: CASSPLTGELRTEAFF. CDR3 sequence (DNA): TGCGCCAGCAGTCCCCTCACAGGGGAATTAAGGACTGAAGCTTTCTTT.

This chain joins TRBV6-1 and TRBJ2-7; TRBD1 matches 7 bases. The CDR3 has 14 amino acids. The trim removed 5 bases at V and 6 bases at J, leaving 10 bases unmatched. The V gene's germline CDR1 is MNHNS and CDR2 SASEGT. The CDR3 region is CASSLDRVSIEQYF. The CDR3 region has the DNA TGTGCCAGCAGTCTTGACAGGGTATCGATCGAGCAGTACTTC.

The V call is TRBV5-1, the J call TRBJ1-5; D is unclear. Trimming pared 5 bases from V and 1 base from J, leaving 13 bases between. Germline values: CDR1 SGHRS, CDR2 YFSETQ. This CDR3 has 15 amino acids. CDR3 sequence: CASRSGRDSNQPQHF. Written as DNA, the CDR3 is TGCGCCAGCAGAAGCGGGCGTGACAGCAATCAGCCCCAGCATTTT.

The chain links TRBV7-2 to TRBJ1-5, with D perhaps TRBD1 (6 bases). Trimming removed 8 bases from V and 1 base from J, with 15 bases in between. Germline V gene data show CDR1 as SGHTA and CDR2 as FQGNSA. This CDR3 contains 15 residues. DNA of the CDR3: TGTGCCAGCGGCCCAGGACAGCCGAGCAATCAGCCCCAGCATTTT. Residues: CASGPGQPSNQPQHF. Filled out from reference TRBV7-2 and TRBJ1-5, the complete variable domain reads GAGVSQSPSNKVTEKGKDVELRCDPISGHTALYWYRQSLGQGLEFLIYFQGNSAPDKSGLPSDRFSAERTGGSVSTLTIQRTQQEDSAVYLCASGPGQPSNQPQHFGDGTRLSIL.

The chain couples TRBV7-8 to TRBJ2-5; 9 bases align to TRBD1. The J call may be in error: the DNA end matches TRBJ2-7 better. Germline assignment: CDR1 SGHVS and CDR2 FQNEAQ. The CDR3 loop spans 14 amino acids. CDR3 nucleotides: TGTGCCAGCAGTTCCGGGACAGGGTCTTACGAGCAGTACTTC. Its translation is CASSSGTGSYEQYF.

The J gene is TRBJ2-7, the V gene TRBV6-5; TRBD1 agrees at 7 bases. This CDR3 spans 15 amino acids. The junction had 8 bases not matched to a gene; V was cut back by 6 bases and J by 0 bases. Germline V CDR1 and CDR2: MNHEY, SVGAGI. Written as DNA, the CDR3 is TGTGCCAGCAGGGTCCGGGACAGCCTCTCCTACGAGCAGTACTTC. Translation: CASRVRDSLSYEQYF.

CDR3 loop: CAWEKGTGGYNEQFF. CDR3 nucleotides: TGTGCCTGGGAAAAAGGGACAGGAGGATACAATGAGCAGTTCTTC. V gene TRBV30 combines with J gene TRBJ2-1; 8 positions match TRBD1. Germline CDR1 GTSNPN, CDR2 SVGIG (reference sequence). J gave up 4 bases and V 5 bases, and 10 bases lay outside the gene matches. This CDR3 has 15 residues.

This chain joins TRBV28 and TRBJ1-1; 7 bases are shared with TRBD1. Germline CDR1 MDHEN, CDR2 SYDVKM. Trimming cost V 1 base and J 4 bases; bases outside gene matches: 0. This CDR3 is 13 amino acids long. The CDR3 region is CASSLYRGTEAFF. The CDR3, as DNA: TGTGCCAGCAGTTTATACAGGGGCACTGAAGCTTTCTTT.

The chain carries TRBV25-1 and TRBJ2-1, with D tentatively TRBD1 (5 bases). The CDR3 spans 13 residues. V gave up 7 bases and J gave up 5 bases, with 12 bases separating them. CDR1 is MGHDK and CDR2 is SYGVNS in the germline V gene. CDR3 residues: CASISRGHNEQFF. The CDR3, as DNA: TGTGCCAGCATAAGTAGGGGCCACAATGAGCAGTTCTTC.

CDR3 DNA: TGTGCCAGCAGCAAAAGGGGGGTAGCGGGAGGGCGTATCAATGAGCAGTTCTTC. Translated: CASSKRGVAGGRINEQFF. V gene TRBV21-1 combines with J gene TRBJ2-1; the table's D call, TRBD2, has no DNA check behind it. TRBV21-1 is deemed a pseudogene. This CDR3 has 18 residues.

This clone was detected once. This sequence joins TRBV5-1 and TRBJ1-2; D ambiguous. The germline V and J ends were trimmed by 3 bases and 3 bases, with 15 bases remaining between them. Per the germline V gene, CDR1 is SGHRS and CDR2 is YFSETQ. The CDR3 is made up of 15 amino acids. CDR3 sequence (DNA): TGCGCCAGCAGCTCCGCAGGCGAAACTTACTATGGCTACACCTTC. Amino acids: CASSSAGETYYGYTF.

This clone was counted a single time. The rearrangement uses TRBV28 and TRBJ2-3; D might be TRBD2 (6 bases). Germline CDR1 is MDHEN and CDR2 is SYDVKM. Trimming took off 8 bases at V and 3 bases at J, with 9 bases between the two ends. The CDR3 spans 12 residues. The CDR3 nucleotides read TGTGCCAGCTCGGGAGTTACAGATACGCAGTATTTT. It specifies CASSGVTDTQYF.

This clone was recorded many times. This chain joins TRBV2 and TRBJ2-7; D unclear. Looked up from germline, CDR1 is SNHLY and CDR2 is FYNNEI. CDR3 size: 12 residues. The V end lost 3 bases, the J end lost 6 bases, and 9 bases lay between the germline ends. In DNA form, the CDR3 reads TGTGCCAGCAGTGATATCAACGGCGAGCAGTACTTC. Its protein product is CASSDINGEQYF.

The CDR3 nucleotides read TGTGCCAGTAGTATAATTCTCTCCGGGGCCAACGTCCTGACTTTC. It codes for CASSIILSGANVLTF. V usage is TRBV19 and J usage is TRBJ2-6; no reliable D call. V dropped 2 bases and J dropped 4 bases, with 9 bases sitting between them. The CDR3 has 15 amino acids. Germline assignment: CDR1 LNHDA and CDR2 SQIVND (reference sequence).

In nucleotides, the CDR3 is TGTGCCAGCAGCGAAGGACTAGCGGGAATTGGCGACGAGCAGTACTTC. Translation gives CASSEGLAGIGDEQYF. This chain links TRBV9 with TRBJ2-7, with TRBD2 matching over 12 bases. The CDR3 loop spans 16 amino acids. The ends lost 3 bases at V and 5 bases at J; junction bases unmatched: 9. Germline V gene sequence: CDR1 SGDLS, CDR2 YYNGEE.